These 18 T cell receptor beta chains came from one sample sequenced in a study of blood T cell repertoires in COVID-19. This table comes from immunoSEQ multiplex PCR, and its TCRdb copy is limited to in-frame clones, with some not included. Of hundreds of thousands of clones listed, roughly 80% are singletons. Material: peripheral blood. The source of these receptors is a man aged 25 to 40 with active or convalescent COVID-19.

The V call is TRBV28, the J call TRBJ1-2; no reliable D call. V shed 8 bases and J shed 1 base, with 5 bases lying between them. This CDR3 region has 11 residues. Germline V gives CDR1 MDHEN, CDR2 SYDVKM. In nucleotides, the CDR3 is TGTGCCAGCGAGCTTAACTATGGCTACACCTTC. It codes for CASELNYGYTF.

The chain is built from TRBV7-9 and TRBJ2-7; perhaps TRBD1 as D (5 bases). The ends were cut back, 4 bases at V and 2 bases at J, with 6 bases in the middle. The V gene's germline CDR1 is SEHNR and CDR2 FQNEAQ (reference sequence). This CDR3 is built from 12 residues. CDR3 residues: CASSSDTYEQYF. In DNA, the CDR3 is TGTGCCAGCAGCTCGGACACCTACGAGCAGTACTTC.

The CDR3 DNA follows: TGTGCCAGCAGTGCGGGACAGGGTAGCCCCGGTAGCAATCAGCCCCAGCATTTT. This sequence encodes CASSAGQGSPGSNQPQHF. This chain connects TRBV6-2 or TRBV6-3 to TRBJ1-5, with 9 bases lining up with TRBD1. The V segment lost 5 bases and the J segment 0 bases; nucleotides outside the gene matches: 11. Germline V gene data show CDR1 as MNHEY and CDR2 as SVGEGT. CDR3 length: 18 amino acids.

The rearrangement uses TRBV6-6 and TRBJ2-3; a weak D match, TRBD2 (5 bases). The CDR3 runs to 16 residues. The germline V and J ends were trimmed by 0 bases and 2 bases, with 12 bases remaining between them. Germline CDR1 is MNHNY and CDR2 is SVGAGI (reference sequence). The CDR3 region has the DNA TGTGCCAGCAGTTACTCGGCGTCGGGATCCACAGATACGCAGTATTTT. Amino acids: CASSYSASGSTDTQYF.

This clone was seen a handful of times. This chain joins TRBV18 and TRBJ2-7; unclear D gene. This CDR3 comprises 11 residues. The germline V gene has CDR1 KGHSH and CDR2 LQKENI. V lost 5 bases, J lost 6 bases, and 8 bases lay in between. The CDR3 is CASSSGGEQYF. The CDR3 DNA follows: TGTGCCAGCTCATCTGGCGGCGAGCAGTACTTC.

The DNA for the CDR3 is TGTGCCAGCAGCGTAGAGGACAGAACTAATGAAAAACTGTTTTTT. Residues: CASSVEDRTNEKLFF. This chain connects TRBV9 to TRBJ1-4, with a weak D call TRBD1 (6 bases). Germline assignment: CDR1 SGDLS and CDR2 YYNGEE. V was trimmed by 0 bases and J by 1 base, leaving 7 bases between them. The CDR3 spans 15 residues.

The V call is TRBV4-3, the J call TRBJ2-3; D unresolved. Germline loops: CDR1 LGHNA, CDR2 YSLEER. The CDR3 loop spans 15 amino acids. Trimming took 0 bases from V and 2 from J, leaving 9 bases between them. The CDR3 spells CASSQDHILTDTQYF. Here the CDR3 DNA reads TGCGCCAGCAGCCAAGATCATATACTCACAGATACGCAGTATTTT.

The rearrangement joins TRBV7-2 to TRBJ2-1, with 12 bases fitting TRBD2. With 5 bases clipped from V and 4 bases from J, the junction kept 3 bases outside the gene matches. The length of the CDR3 is 15 residues. The germline V gene encodes CDR1 SGHTA and CDR2 FQGNSA. The chain's CDR3 is CASSTSGGRYNEQFF. The CDR3 DNA follows: TGTGCCAGCAGCACTAGCGGGGGGCGTTACAATGAGCAGTTCTTC.

The chain links TRBV29-1 to TRBJ1-2, with 10 bases that match TRBD1. The CDR3 loop spans 16 amino acids. Germline CDR1 and CDR2: SQVTM and ANQGSEA. Trimming at V came to 0 bases and at J to 3 bases, leaving 7 bases not matched to a gene. The CDR3 here is CSVEEGTGDGYYGYTF. CDR3 sequence (DNA): TGCAGCGTTGAAGAAGGGACAGGGGATGGTTACTATGGCTACACCTTC.

This chain uses TRBV9 with TRBJ1-1; 7 nucleotides agree with TRBD1. CDR3 length equals 14 residues. The germline CDR1 and CDR2 sequences are SGDLS and YYNGEE. J lost 4 bases, V lost 4 bases, and 7 bases had no gene match. CDR3 sequence reads: CASSPRQGLTEAFF. CDR3 DNA: TGTGCCAGCAGCCCCCGACAGGGCCTCACTGAAGCTTTCTTT.

The chain uses TRBV18 and TRBJ2-5; TRBD1 matches 10 bases. Trimming removed 3 bases from V and 5 bases from J; junction bases left unmatched: 6. The germline CDR1 and CDR2 sequences are KGHSH and LQKENI. This CDR3 has 15 residues. CDR3 sequence: CASSPRDRGGETQYF. As DNA, the CDR3 is TGTGCCAGCTCACCGAGGGACAGGGGAGGGGAGACCCAGTACTTC.

This chain links TRBV28 with TRBJ2-7; TRBD1 matches 7 bases. The germline CDR1 and CDR2 sequences are MDHEN and SYDVKM. V lost 6 bases and J lost 3; bases outside the gene matches: 11. The CDR3 runs 15 residues. The CDR3 loop reads CASSSLGTAIYEQYF. CDR3 bases: TGTGCCAGCAGCTCCCTCGGGACAGCTATCTACGAGCAGTACTTC.

The CDR3, as DNA: TGCAGTGCTAGTAACGGGGGGAACACCGGGGAGCTGTTTTTT. Encoded protein: CSASNGGNTGELFF. J is TRBJ2-2 and V is TRBV20-1; D is possibly TRBD2 (6 bases). The CDR3 totals 14 residues. The ends were cut back, 3 bases at V and 1 base at J, with 9 bases in the middle. CDR1 is DFQATT and CDR2 is SNEGSKA in the germline V gene (reference sequence).

The rearrangement links TRBV19 to TRBJ1-5, with 7 positions matching TRBD1. The junction had 6 bases not matched to a gene; V was cut back by 3 bases and J by 4 bases. Germline V gene lookup returns CDR1 LNHDA and CDR2 SQIVND (reference sequence). The CDR3 has 15 amino acids. CDR3 bases: TGTGCCAGTAGTATTGCAGGGGGTAGTAATCAGCCCCAGCATTTT. Residues: CASSIAGGSNQPQHF.

This clone was detected a few times. This chain connects TRBV28 to TRBJ1-5; 9 positions agree with TRBD1. Germline values: CDR1 MDHEN, CDR2 SYDVKM. Unmatched junction bases numbered 9, after V lost 8 bases and J lost 1 base. CDR3 length: 16 residues. The CDR3 DNA reads TGTGCCAGCTCGGACAGGGGAAAGAAGAGCAATCAGCCCCAGCATTTT. Translated, it gives CASSDRGKKSNQPQHF.

The chain couples TRBV6-5 to TRBJ1-2; D ambiguous. V lost 0 bases and J lost 0, with 8 bases in between. The CDR3 is 15 amino acids. Germline V gives CDR1 MNHEY, CDR2 SVGAGI. This CDR3 is CASSYSTTANYGYTF. The CDR3 coding sequence is TGTGCCAGCAGTTACTCGACAACCGCTAACTATGGCTACACCTTC.

The chain uses TRBV5-1 and TRBJ2-5; 12 bases are shared with TRBD2. Trimming at V came to 3 bases and at J to 5 bases, leaving 11 bases not matched to a gene. Looked up from germline, CDR1 is SGHRS and CDR2 is YFSETQ. CDR3 length: 17 residues. The DNA for the CDR3 is TGCGCCAGCAGCTCCCCGACTAGCGGGGGAACCAGGGAGACCCAGTACTTC. Protein product: CASSSPTSGGTRETQYF.

The chain recombines TRBV27 with TRBJ2-5; 9 bases fit TRBD2. Germline loops: CDR1 MNHEY, CDR2 SMNVEV (reference sequence). The CDR3 extends over 14 amino acids. V lost 5 bases to trimming and J lost 3 bases; unmatched junction nucleotides: 4. The CDR3 DNA reads as TGTGCCAGCAGTCAAAGACTAGCGGAAGAGACCCAGTACTTC. Its translation: CASSQRLAEETQYF.